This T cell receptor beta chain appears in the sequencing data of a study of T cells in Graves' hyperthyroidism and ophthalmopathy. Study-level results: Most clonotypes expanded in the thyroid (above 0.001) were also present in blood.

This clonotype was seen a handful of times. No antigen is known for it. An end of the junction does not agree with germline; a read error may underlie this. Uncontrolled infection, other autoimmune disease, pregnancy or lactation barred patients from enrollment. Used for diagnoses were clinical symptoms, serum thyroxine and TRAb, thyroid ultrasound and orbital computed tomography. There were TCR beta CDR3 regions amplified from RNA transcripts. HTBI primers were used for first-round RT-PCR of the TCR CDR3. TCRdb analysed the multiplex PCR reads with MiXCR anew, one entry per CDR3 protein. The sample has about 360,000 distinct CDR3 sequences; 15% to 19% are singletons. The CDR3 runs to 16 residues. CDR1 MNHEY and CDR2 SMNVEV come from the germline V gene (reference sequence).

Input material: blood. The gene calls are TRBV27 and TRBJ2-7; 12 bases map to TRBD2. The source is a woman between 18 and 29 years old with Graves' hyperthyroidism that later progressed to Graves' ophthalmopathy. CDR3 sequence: CAGSLSRLAGVREQYF. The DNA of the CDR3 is TGTGCCGGCAGTTTATCGCGACTAGCGGGAGTGCGCGAGCAGTACTTC.